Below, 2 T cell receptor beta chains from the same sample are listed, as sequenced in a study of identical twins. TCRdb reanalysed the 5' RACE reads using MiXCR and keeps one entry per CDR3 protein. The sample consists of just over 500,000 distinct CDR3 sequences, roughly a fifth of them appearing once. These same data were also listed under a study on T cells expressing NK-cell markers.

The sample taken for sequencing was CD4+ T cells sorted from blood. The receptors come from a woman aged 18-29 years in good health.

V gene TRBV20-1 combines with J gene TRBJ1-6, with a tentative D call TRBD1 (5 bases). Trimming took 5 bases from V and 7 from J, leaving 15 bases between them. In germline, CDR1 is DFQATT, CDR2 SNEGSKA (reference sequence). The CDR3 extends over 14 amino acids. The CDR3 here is CSASRAGRNSPLHF. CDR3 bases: TGCAGTGCTTCACGGGCGGGGCGCAATTCACCCCTCCACTTT.

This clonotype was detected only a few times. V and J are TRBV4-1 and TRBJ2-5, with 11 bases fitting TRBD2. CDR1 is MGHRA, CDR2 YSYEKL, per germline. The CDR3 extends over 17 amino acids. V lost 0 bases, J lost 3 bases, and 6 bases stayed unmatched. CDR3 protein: CASSQDPSGGTKETQYF. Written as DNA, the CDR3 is TGCGCCAGCAGCCAAGATCCTAGCGGGGGGACTAAAGAGACCCAGTACTTC.